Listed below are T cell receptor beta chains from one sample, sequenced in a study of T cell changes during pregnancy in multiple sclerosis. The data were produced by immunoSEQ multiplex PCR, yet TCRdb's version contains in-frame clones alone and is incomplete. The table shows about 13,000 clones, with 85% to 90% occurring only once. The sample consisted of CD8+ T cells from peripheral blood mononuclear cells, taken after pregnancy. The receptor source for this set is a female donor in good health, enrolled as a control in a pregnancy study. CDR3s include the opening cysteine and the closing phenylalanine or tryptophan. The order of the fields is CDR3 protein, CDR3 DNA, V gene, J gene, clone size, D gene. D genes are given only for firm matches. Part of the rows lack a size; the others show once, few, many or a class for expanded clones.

cdr3_aa: CASSFEGQPIYGYTF; cdr3_nt: TGTGCCAGCAGCTTCGAGGGACAGCCGATCTATGGCTACACCTTC; v_call: TRBV11-2; j_call: TRBJ1-2; clone_size: .; d_call: TRBD1
cdr3_aa: CASTPQDSYWSEQYF; cdr3_nt: TGTGCCAGCACCCCCCAGGACAGTTATTGGAGCGAGCAGTACTTC; v_call: TRBV6-1; j_call: TRBJ2-7; clone_size: .; d_call: .
cdr3_aa: CASSYGSGGGETQYF; cdr3_nt: TGTGCCAGCAGTTACGGTAGCGGGGGGGGAGAGACCCAGTACTTC; v_call: TRBV6-5; j_call: TRBJ2-5; clone_size: .; d_call: TRBD2
cdr3_aa: CASSQVAGEGYEQYF; cdr3_nt: TGCGCCAGCAGCCAAGTCGCGGGAGAGGGCTACGAGCAGTACTTT; v_call: TRBV4-3; j_call: TRBJ2-7; clone_size: .; d_call: TRBD2
cdr3_aa: CASSLVGQSNEQFF; cdr3_nt: TGTGCCAGCAGCTTGGTCGGACAGAGCAATGAGCAGTTCTTC; v_call: TRBV5-4; j_call: TRBJ2-1; clone_size: .; d_call: .
cdr3_aa: CASSGETSGSDETQYF; cdr3_nt: TGTGCCAGCAGTGGCGAGACTAGCGGGAGTGATGAGACCCAGTACTTC; v_call: TRBV25-1; j_call: TRBJ2-5; clone_size: .; d_call: TRBD2
cdr3_aa: CASSVRLAGELFF; cdr3_nt: TGTGCCAGTAGTGTGAGGCTGGCGGGGGAGCTGTTTTTT; v_call: TRBV19; j_call: TRBJ2-2; clone_size: once; d_call: .
cdr3_aa: CASSPGTSGTQQFF; cdr3_nt: TGCGCCAGCAGCCCCGGGACTAGCGGGACCCAGCAGTTCTTC; v_call: TRBV4-3; j_call: TRBJ2-1; clone_size: .; d_call: TRBD2
cdr3_aa: CASSLALRDRGFGNTIYF; cdr3_nt: TGTGCCAGCAGCTTAGCCCTCCGGGACAGGGGGTTTGGAAACACCATATATTTT; v_call: TRBV11-3; j_call: TRBJ1-3; clone_size: .; d_call: TRBD1
cdr3_aa: CASSQTGSYSPLHF; cdr3_nt: TGTGCCAGCAGCCAGACTGGGTCCTATTCACCCCTCCACTTT; v_call: TRBV7-8; j_call: TRBJ1-6; clone_size: once; d_call: .
cdr3_aa: CASTRLADNTGELFF; cdr3_nt: TGTGCCAGCACCCGACTAGCGGACAACACCGGGGAGCTGTTTTTT; v_call: TRBV21-1; j_call: TRBJ2-2; clone_size: once; d_call: .
cdr3_aa: CASSNGRGYEQYF; cdr3_nt: TGCGCCAGCAGTAACGGACGGGGCTACGAGCAGTACTTC; v_call: TRBV10-2; j_call: TRBJ2-7; clone_size: .; d_call: .
cdr3_aa: CASSEIRAGTDTQYF; cdr3_nt: TGTGCCAGCAGTGAAATCAGGGCGGGCACAGATACGCAGTATTTT; v_call: TRBV2; j_call: TRBJ2-3; clone_size: .; d_call: .
cdr3_aa: CASSFKGTGLNTEAFF; cdr3_nt: TGTGCCAGCAGTTTCAAAGGAACTGGGCTCAACACTGAAGCTTTCTTT; v_call: TRBV27; j_call: TRBJ1-1; clone_size: once; d_call: .
cdr3_aa: CASSFPGQGFSIGEQFF; cdr3_nt: TGTGCCAGCAGCTTCCCGGGACAGGGGTTTTCAATTGGTGAGCAGTTCTTC; v_call: TRBV5-5; j_call: TRBJ2-1; clone_size: .; d_call: TRBD1
cdr3_aa: CASSLDTSGNTGELFF; cdr3_nt: TGTGCCAGCAGCTTAGATACTAGCGGAAACACCGGGGAGCTGTTTTTT; v_call: TRBV7-9; j_call: TRBJ2-2; clone_size: .; d_call: TRBD2
cdr3_aa: CASSLGSYEQYF; cdr3_nt: TGTGCCAGCAGTTTGGGCAGCTACGAGCAGTACTTC; v_call: TRBV28; j_call: TRBJ2-7; clone_size: .; d_call: .
cdr3_aa: CASSVGSNNNEQFF; cdr3_nt: TGTGCCAGCAGCGTCGGGTCAAACAACAATGAGCAGTTCTTC; v_call: TRBV5-6; j_call: TRBJ2-1; clone_size: .; d_call: .
cdr3_aa: CASSATGTGGGYTF; cdr3_nt: TGTGCCAGCAGCGCTACCGGGACAGGGGGCGGCTACACCTTC; v_call: TRBV9; j_call: TRBJ1-2; clone_size: .; d_call: TRBD1
cdr3_aa: CASSPYLQAPYEQYF; cdr3_nt: TGTGCCAGCAGCCCTTACCTGCAAGCACCCTACGAGCAGTACTTC; v_call: TRBV28; j_call: TRBJ2-7; clone_size: .; d_call: .
cdr3_aa: CATDRANEKLFF; cdr3_nt: TGTGCCACCGACAGGGCTAATGAAAAACTGTTTTTT; v_call: TRBV28; j_call: TRBJ1-4; clone_size: .; d_call: TRBD1
cdr3_aa: CASSMRDSQETQYF; cdr3_nt: TGTGCCAGTAGTATGAGGGACTCTCAAGAGACCCAGTACTTC; v_call: TRBV19; j_call: TRBJ2-5; clone_size: .; d_call: .
cdr3_aa: CASSSGLYTEAFF; cdr3_nt: TGTGCCAGCAGCTCCGGACTGTACACTGAAGCTTTCTTT; v_call: TRBV7-9; j_call: TRBJ1-1; clone_size: .; d_call: .
cdr3_aa: CASSFRGEQYF; cdr3_nt: TGTGCCAGCAGTTTTCGAGGGGAGCAGTACTTC; v_call: TRBV28; j_call: TRBJ2-7; clone_size: .; d_call: .
cdr3_aa: CASSNDSHNEQFF; cdr3_nt: TGTGCCAGCAGTAACGACAGCCACAATGAGCAGTTCTTC; v_call: TRBV6-4; j_call: TRBJ2-1; clone_size: .; d_call: .
cdr3_aa: CASSQVIERGGSYNEQFF; cdr3_nt: TGCGCCAGCAGCCAAGTAATTGAGCGCGGGGGCTCCTACAATGAGCAGTTCTTC; v_call: TRBV4-1; j_call: TRBJ2-1; clone_size: .; d_call: TRBD2
cdr3_aa: CASSQPGLGPVGTQYF; cdr3_nt: TGTGCCAGCAGCCAGCCGGGACTAGGGCCCGTGGGTACGCAGTATTTT; v_call: TRBV4-2; j_call: TRBJ2-3; clone_size: .; d_call: TRBD2
cdr3_aa: CASGTSITETQYF; cdr3_nt: TGTGCCAGCGGGACTAGCATAACAGAGACCCAGTACTTC; v_call: TRBV7-9; j_call: TRBJ2-5; clone_size: few; d_call: TRBD2
cdr3_aa: CASSIDLESPQGEETQYF; cdr3_nt: TGTGCCAGTAGTATAGATCTTGAAAGCCCACAGGGAGAAGAGACCCAGTACTTC; v_call: TRBV19; j_call: TRBJ2-5; clone_size: .; d_call: .
cdr3_aa: CASSLRDISYEQYF; cdr3_nt: TGCGCCAGCAGTCTGAGGGACATCTCCTACGAGCAGTACTTC; v_call: TRBV4-1; j_call: TRBJ2-7; clone_size: .; d_call: .
cdr3_aa: CASSLDLQTGDYGYTF; cdr3_nt: TGTGCCAGCAGCTTGGATCTGCAGACGGGAGACTATGGCTACACCTTC; v_call: TRBV5-8; j_call: TRBJ1-2; clone_size: .; d_call: .